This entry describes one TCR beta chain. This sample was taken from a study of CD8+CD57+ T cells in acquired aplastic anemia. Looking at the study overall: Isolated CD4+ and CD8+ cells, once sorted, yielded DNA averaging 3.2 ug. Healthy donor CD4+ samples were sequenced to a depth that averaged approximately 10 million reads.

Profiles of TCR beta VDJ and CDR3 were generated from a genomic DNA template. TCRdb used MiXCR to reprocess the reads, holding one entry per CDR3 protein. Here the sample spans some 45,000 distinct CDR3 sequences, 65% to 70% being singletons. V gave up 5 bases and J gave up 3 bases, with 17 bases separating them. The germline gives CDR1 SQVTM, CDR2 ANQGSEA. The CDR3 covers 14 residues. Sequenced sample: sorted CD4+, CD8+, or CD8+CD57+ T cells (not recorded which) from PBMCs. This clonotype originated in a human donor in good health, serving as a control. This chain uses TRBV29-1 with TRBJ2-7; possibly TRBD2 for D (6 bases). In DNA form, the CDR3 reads TGCAGCGTTATGGGACTGCCGTCTAACTACGAGCAGTACTTC. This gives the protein CSVMGLPSNYEQYF.